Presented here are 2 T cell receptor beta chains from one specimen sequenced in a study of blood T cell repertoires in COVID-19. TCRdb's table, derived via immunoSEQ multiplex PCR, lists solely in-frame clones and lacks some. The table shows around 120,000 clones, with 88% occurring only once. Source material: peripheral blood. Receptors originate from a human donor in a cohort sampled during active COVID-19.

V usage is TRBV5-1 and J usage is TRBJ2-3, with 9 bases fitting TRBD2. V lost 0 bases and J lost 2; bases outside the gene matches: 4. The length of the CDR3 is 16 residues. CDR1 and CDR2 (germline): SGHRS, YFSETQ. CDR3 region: CASSLEASGTTDTQYF. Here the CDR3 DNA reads TGCGCCAGCAGCTTGGAGGCTAGCGGGACCACAGATACGCAGTATTTT.

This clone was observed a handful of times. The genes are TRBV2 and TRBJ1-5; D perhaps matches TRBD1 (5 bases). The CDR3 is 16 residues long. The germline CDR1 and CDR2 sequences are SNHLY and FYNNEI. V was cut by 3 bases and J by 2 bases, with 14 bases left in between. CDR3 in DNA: TGTGCCAGCAGTGACTGGCGGGGGGAGGGCAATCAGCCCCAGCATTTT. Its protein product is CASSDWRGEGNQPQHF.